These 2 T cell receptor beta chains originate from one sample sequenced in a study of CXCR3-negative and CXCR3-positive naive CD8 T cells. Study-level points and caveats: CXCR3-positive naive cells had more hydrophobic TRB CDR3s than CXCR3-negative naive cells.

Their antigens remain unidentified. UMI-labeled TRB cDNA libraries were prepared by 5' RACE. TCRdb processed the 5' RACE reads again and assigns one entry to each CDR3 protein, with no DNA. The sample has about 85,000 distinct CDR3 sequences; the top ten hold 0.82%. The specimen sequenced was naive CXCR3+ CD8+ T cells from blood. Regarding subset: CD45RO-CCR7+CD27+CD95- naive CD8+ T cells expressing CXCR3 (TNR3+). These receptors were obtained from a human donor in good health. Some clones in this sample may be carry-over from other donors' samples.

CDR3 loop: CATGHRDTEAFF. The chain combines TRBV15 with TRBJ1-1. The CDR3 sequence is 12 residues long. CDR1 is LNHNV, CDR2 YYDKDF, per germline (reference sequence).

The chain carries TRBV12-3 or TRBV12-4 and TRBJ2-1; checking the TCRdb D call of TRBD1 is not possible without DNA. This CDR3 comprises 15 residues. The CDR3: CASSEPGQGANEQFF.